This T cell receptor beta chain was captured in a study of cytomegalovirus exposure and HLA in healthy donors. Broader study findings: Across all donors, roughly uniform sequencing depth was an assumption of the presence/absence analyses. In a later analysis, parvovirus B19, influenza, CMV and Epstein-Barr virus appeared linked to several top co-occurrence clusters. Most TCR sequences proved rare, with some public TCRs found in many donors.

This clone occurred once. Its antigen is unidentified. Use of 60 Vbeta and 13 Jbeta primers characterized the PCR. Sequencing was performed with immunoSEQ multiplex PCR; in TCRdb, only in-frame clones are kept and a portion is missing. The sample contains 150,000 or so clones, roughly 80% of which appear only once. From germline, CDR1 is LGHNT and CDR2 FRNRAP. The CDR3 is made up of 16 amino acids. Trimming removed 3 bases at V and 2 bases at J, with 16 bases between. This chain joins TRBV12-5 and TRBJ1-1; D possibly corresponds to TRBD1 (5 bases). Sequenced: PBMCs. The source of this sequence is a man aged 35 to 55 in good health and CMV-seropositive. The CDR3 region is CASGLNVAGGNTEAFF. The CDR3 coding sequence is TGTGCTAGTGGTTTAAACGTGGCCGGGGGTAACACTGAAGCTTTCTTT.